Listed here are 28 T cell receptor beta chains from one sample, sequenced in a study of T cell changes during pregnancy in multiple sclerosis. Some clones are missing from TCRdb's copy, which holds only in-frame ones; the method was immunoSEQ multiplex PCR. The sample records roughly 90,000 clones, 90% to 95% being singletons. The input for sequencing was peripheral blood, taken in the third trimester of pregnancy. The receptors were gathered from a female donor with multiple sclerosis, enrolled in a pregnancy study.

The chain employs TRBV5-1 and TRBJ2-1, with 7 bases identical to TRBD2. V dropped 4 bases and J dropped 0; count of bases not matched to a gene: 7. The V gene's germline CDR1 is SGHRS and CDR2 YFSETQ. CDR3 size: 16 residues. This CDR3 reads CASSLNGGSSYNEQFF. CDR3 nucleotide sequence: TGCGCCAGCAGCCTCAACGGGGGGAGCTCCTACAATGAGCAGTTCTTC.

J is TRBJ2-1 and V is TRBV4-3; possible D gene TRBD2, 6 bases. V was cut by 3 bases and J by 1 base, with 13 bases left in between. This CDR3 is built from 16 residues. The germline V gene has CDR1 LGHNA and CDR2 YSLEER. CDR3 in amino acids: CASSQERVGSYNEQFF. The CDR3 DNA follows: TGCGCCAGCAGCCAGGAGCGGGTCGGGTCCTACAATGAGCAGTTCTTC.

The chain combines TRBV9 with TRBJ1-4, with D possibly TRBD1 on 5 matching bases. Germline loops: CDR1 SGDLS, CDR2 YYNGEE. V was clipped by 7 bases and J by 6 bases, with 16 bases between them. The CDR3 loop spans 14 amino acids. The CDR3 DNA is TGTGCCAGCTCAAGACAGCCCCACGATGAAAAACTGTTTTTT. This translates into CASSRQPHDEKLFF.

This clone came up a few times. The V and J genes are TRBV10-3 and TRBJ2-7; TRBD1 might be the D (6 bases). The CDR3 extends over 14 amino acids. Trimming pared 4 bases from V and 2 bases from J, leaving 12 bases between. Germline CDR1 ENHRY, CDR2 SYGVKD. The CDR3 is CAISAGTSAYEQYF. CDR3 nucleotide sequence: TGTGCCATCAGTGCCGGGACAAGTGCCTACGAGCAGTACTTC.

The chain joins TRBV7-2 to TRBJ2-7; no definite D call. The germline V and J ends were trimmed by 1 base and 0 bases, with 7 bases remaining between them. This CDR3 contains 14 residues. Germline V CDR1 and CDR2: SGHTA, FQGNSA. CDR3 nucleotide sequence: TGTGCCAGCAGCTTAGTACTGAGCTCCTACGAGCAGTACTTC. Translation gives CASSLVLSSYEQYF.

V gene TRBV4-1 combines with J gene TRBJ1-4, with TRBD1 as a possible D gene (6 bases). Germline V gene lookup returns CDR1 MGHRA and CDR2 YSYEKL. The germline V and J ends were trimmed by 1 base and 3 bases, with 6 bases remaining between them. The CDR3 sequence is 14 residues long. CDR3 protein: CASSQGGPNEKLFF. Written as DNA, the CDR3 is TGCGCCAGCAGCCAAGGGGGGCCTAATGAAAAACTGTTTTTT.

The J gene is TRBJ2-5, the V gene TRBV19; perhaps TRBD2 as D (6 bases). The V gene lost 5 bases and the J gene lost 4 bases, with 20 bases spanning the gap. Germline-derived CDR1 and CDR2 are LNHDA and SQIVND (reference sequence). This CDR3 contains 16 residues. The CDR3 DNA follows: TGTGCCAGTAGTCCATACCCCCTAGCGTTGCGAGAGACCCAGTACTTC. It encodes CASSPYPLALRETQYF.

The rearrangement links TRBV15 to TRBJ1-4, with a weak D call TRBD1 (5 bases). The CDR3 spans 14 residues. Germline V gene sequence: CDR1 LNHNV, CDR2 YYDKDF (reference sequence). Trimming took off 3 bases at V and 8 bases at J, with 13 bases between the two ends. Here the CDR3 reads CATSRGGLEEKLFF. CDR3 DNA: TGTGCCACCAGCAGGGGGGGACTGGAGGAAAAACTGTTTTTT.

The chain uses TRBV5-4 and TRBJ1-1, with TRBD1 matching over 9 bases. The germline gives CDR1 SGHNT, CDR2 YYREEE (reference sequence). The ends lost 4 bases at V and 0 bases at J; junction bases unmatched: 7. The CDR3 extends over 16 amino acids. This CDR3 is CASSRQGVGVNTEAFF. CDR3 DNA sequence: TGTGCCAGCAGCCGACAGGGGGTTGGGGTGAACACTGAAGCTTTCTTT.

The chain recombines TRBV21-1 with TRBJ2-2; the DNA was not used to check the table's D call, TRBD2. TRBV21-1 is a pseudogene locus. The CDR3 totals 18 residues. The CDR3 protein is CASSKSTERDLNTGELFF. DNA of the CDR3: TGTGCCAGCAGCAAATCGACGGAGAGGGACTTAAACACCGGGGAGCTGTTTTTT.

The V call is TRBV6-1, the J call TRBJ1-2; weak D call: TRBD1 (5 bases). CDR3 length: 14 residues. Germline values: CDR1 MNHNS, CDR2 SASEGT. V lost 10 bases, J lost 5 bases, and 20 bases lay in between. The CDR3 here is CATTREQQAYGYTF. The CDR3 DNA follows: TGTGCCACCACCCGTGAACAACAGGCATATGGCTACACCTTC.

This clone was detected a few times. The V call is TRBV28, the J call TRBJ2-7; no reliable D call. Germline CDR1 reads MDHEN; CDR2 reads SYDVKM. V lost 6 bases, J lost 4 bases, and 13 bases lay in between. This CDR3 is 13 amino acids long. CDR3 nucleotide sequence: TGTGCCAGCAGGGGCCCTACCACTTACGAGCAGTACTTC. Its translation is CASRGPTTYEQYF.

The rearrangement links TRBV4-2 to TRBJ1-4; the D gene is possibly TRBD1 (5 bases). The CDR3 has 16 amino acids. Germline V CDR1 and CDR2: LGHNA, YNFKEQ. Trimming left V 0 bases short and J 6 bases short, with 14 bases between. The CDR3 sequence is CASSQEAGRYDEKLFF. In nucleotides, the CDR3 is TGTGCCAGCAGCCAAGAGGCAGGGCGATATGATGAAAAACTGTTTTTT.

The chain has TRBV5-1 and TRBJ2-1, with TRBD2 identical over 9 bases. CDR3 size: 14 residues. CDR1 is SGHRS, CDR2 YFSETQ, per germline. The ends lost 6 bases at V and 7 bases at J; junction bases unmatched: 8. The CDR3 coding sequence is TGCGCCAGCAAGGGGGGTAGCGGGAGAAATGAGCAGTTCTTC. Translation: CASKGGSGRNEQFF.

This clone has a single count. The chain has TRBV25-1 and TRBJ2-7; unclear D gene. The CDR3 runs to 11 residues. Germline lookup yields CDR1 MGHDK and CDR2 SYGVNS. Trimming stripped 10 bases from V and 3 bases from J, with 10 bases between. As DNA, the CDR3 is TGTGCCACCGAGGCCAGCTACGAGCAGTACTTC. Its protein product is CATEASYEQYF.

This clone appeared once. The CDR3 region is CASSQDSAGYQPQHF. In nucleotides, the CDR3 is TGCGCCAGCAGCCAAGATTCAGCAGGGTATCAGCCCCAGCATTTT. The chain employs TRBV4-3 and TRBJ1-5; a possible D gene is TRBD1 (5 bases). CDR3 size: 15 residues. Trimming shortened V by 0 bases and J by 5 bases, and 11 bases separated the two germline ends. Germline V gene data show CDR1 as LGHNA and CDR2 as YSLEER.

The chain uses TRBV20-1 and TRBJ2-3; TRBD2 might be the D (6 bases). Germline CDR1 and CDR2: DFQATT and SNEGSKA (reference sequence). The CDR3 loop spans 11 amino acids. V lost 6 bases and J 8 bases, leaving 12 bases between the germline ends. CDR3 nucleotides: TGCAGTGCAACTACGGGAGCTACGCAGTATTTT. As protein: CSATTGATQYF.

The count of this clone is one. The V gene is TRBV7-2, the J gene TRBJ2-7; D is possibly TRBD1 (5 bases). V was pared by 1 base and J by 6 bases, with 10 bases between. The CDR3 totals 13 residues. Germline-derived CDR1 and CDR2 are SGHTA and FQGNSA. In DNA, the CDR3 is TGTGCCAGCAGCTTAGGGGGCCCCCTCGAGCAGTACTTC. Its translation: CASSLGGPLEQYF. Combining the CDR3 with reference TRBV7-2 and TRBJ2-7 gives the whole variable domain GAGVSQSPSNKVTEKGKDVELRCDPISGHTALYWYRQSLGQGLEFLIYFQGNSAPDKSGLPSDRFSAERTGGSVSTLTIQRTQQEDSAVYLCASSLGGPLEQYFGPGTRLTVT.

This chain joins TRBV25-1 and TRBJ2-2; D uncertain. CDR1 is MGHDK and CDR2 is SYGVNS in the germline V gene. There are 15 residues in the CDR3. V shed 6 bases and J shed 4 bases, with 15 bases lying between them. The CDR3: CASSKAAVFTGELFF. The CDR3 coding sequence is TGTGCCAGCAGCAAGGCGGCGGTGTTCACCGGGGAGCTGTTTTTT.

J is TRBJ2-3 and V is TRBV7-9; weak D call: TRBD1 (6 bases). Trimming removed 5 bases at V and 2 bases at J, with 11 bases between. The CDR3 loop spans 14 amino acids. Looked up from germline, CDR1 is SEHNR and CDR2 is FQNEAQ (reference sequence). The CDR3 is CASSPGTNTDTQYF. The CDR3 DNA is TGTGCCAGCAGCCCCGGGACAAACACAGATACGCAGTATTTT.

The V gene is TRBV25-1, the J gene TRBJ2-2; D is unclear. Germline values: CDR1 MGHDK, CDR2 SYGVNS. There are 14 residues in the CDR3. Trimming removed 1 base at V and 7 bases at J, with 10 bases between. The CDR3: CASSESIPGGELFF. The CDR3 region has the DNA TGTGCCAGCAGTGAATCTATTCCCGGCGGGGAGCTGTTTTTT.

This clone has only one observation. The chain carries TRBV5-8 and TRBJ1-3; 7 bases map to TRBD1. The ends lost 4 bases at V and 0 bases at J; junction bases unmatched: 7. The CDR3 sequence is 16 residues long. Germline V gives CDR1 SGHTS, CDR2 YDEGEE. The CDR3 loop is CASSPQGRGSGNTIYF. CDR3 coding DNA: TGTGCCAGCAGCCCACAGGGGCGAGGCTCTGGAAACACCATATATTTT. The full variable domain, completed using reference TRBV5-8 and TRBJ1-3, is EAGVTQSPTHLIKTRGQQATLRCSPISGHTSVYWYQQALGLGLQFLLWYDEGEERNRGNFPPRFSGRQFPNYSSELNVNALELEDSALYLCASSPQGRGSGNTIYFGEGSWLTVV.

This clone was seen a handful of times. The chain joins TRBV2 to TRBJ1-1; the D is unclear. With 2 bases removed from V and 2 bases from J, the gap between germline ends came to 6 bases. Germline CDR1 reads SNHLY; CDR2 reads FYNNEI. CDR3 size: 13 residues. DNA of the CDR3: TGTGCCAGCAGTGAACTACCAAACACTGAAGCTTTCTTT. It yields the protein CASSELPNTEAFF.

The chain links TRBV28 to TRBJ2-5; D is perhaps TRBD1 (5 bases). This CDR3 is 15 amino acids long. Per the germline V gene, CDR1 is MDHEN and CDR2 is SYDVKM. V gave up 5 bases and J gave up 4 bases, with 17 bases separating them. The CDR3 coding sequence is TGTGCCAGCAGTGCACAAATCGGACAAGGAGAGACCCAGTACTTC. Protein: CASSAQIGQGETQYF.

The chain employs TRBV5-4 and TRBJ2-3; 8 nucleotides match TRBD2. The V gene end was trimmed by 3 bases and the J gene end by 2 bases; junction bases not matched to a gene: 8. Germline CDR1 and CDR2: SGHNT and YYREEE (reference sequence). This CDR3 has 16 residues. The CDR3: CASSYAGGKNTDTQYF. CDR3 DNA sequence: TGTGCCAGCAGCTACGCGGGGGGAAAAAACACAGATACGCAGTATTTT.

The V and J genes are TRBV11-1 and TRBJ2-1, with 9 bases identical to TRBD2. This CDR3 region has 16 residues. CDR1 SGHAT and CDR2 FQDESV come from the germline V gene (reference sequence). V lost 1 base and J lost 6; bases outside the gene matches: 7. The CDR3 loop is CASSLVGGRVSNEQFF. The DNA of the CDR3 is TGTGCCAGCAGCTTAGTTGGCGGGAGGGTCAGCAATGAGCAGTTCTTC.

This chain joins TRBV14 and TRBJ2-7; 7 nucleotides match TRBD1. With 5 bases clipped from V and 0 bases from J, the junction kept 4 bases outside the gene matches. The CDR3 extends over 14 amino acids. Per germline, CDR1 SGHDN and CDR2 FVKESK. This chain's CDR3 is CASSDRAYSYEQYF. CDR3 bases: TGTGCCAGCAGCGACAGGGCCTACTCCTACGAGCAGTACTTC.

The chain couples TRBV5-6 to TRBJ1-2; D gene uncertain. CDR3 length: 13 residues. V shed 0 bases and J shed 0 bases, with 3 bases lying between them. Germline CDR1 is SGHDT and CDR2 is YYEEEE. The CDR3 nucleotides read TGTGCCAGCAGCTTGGCAGCTAACTATGGCTACACCTTC. It specifies CASSLAANYGYTF.